Presented here are 19 T cell receptor beta chains from one specimen sequenced in a study of CXCR3-negative and CXCR3-positive naive CD8 T cells. With UMI labels, 5' RACE was used to prepare the TRB cDNA libraries. TCRdb reprocessed the 5' RACE reads; each CDR3 protein has one entry and no DNA is given. Its table records roughly 86,000 distinct CDR3 sequences. Sequencing was performed on naive CXCR3- CD8+ T cells from blood. The subset is: CD45RO-CCR7+CD27+CD95- naive CD8+ T cells lacking CXCR3 (TNR3-). Receptor source: a human donor in good health. Some clones in this sample may be carry-over from other donors' samples.

The CDR3: CSVTTGQGYANTGELFF. The chain recombines TRBV29-1 with TRBJ2-2; TCRdb gives TRBD1 as the D gene, but with no DNA this cannot be confirmed. The CDR3 has 17 residues. CDR1 SQVTM and CDR2 ANQGSEA come from the germline V gene.

The chain has TRBV12-3 or TRBV12-4 and TRBJ1-5. The CDR3 runs to 14 residues. The CDR3 is CASSLGSLFQPQHF.

The chain couples TRBV27 to TRBJ2-1; checking the TCRdb D call of TRBD2 is not possible without DNA. CDR1 is MNHEY, CDR2 SMNVEV, per germline (reference sequence). This CDR3 comprises 13 residues. This chain's CDR3 is CASSLPSGNEQFF.

This chain joins TRBV7-9 and TRBJ2-5; the D gene TCRdb calls, TRBD2, cannot be checked with no DNA. Germline V CDR1 and CDR2: SEHNR, FQNEAQ (reference sequence). This CDR3 comprises 16 residues. The CDR3 loop reads CASSFLAGNPGETQYF.

The chain couples TRBV7-9 to TRBJ2-3. This CDR3 contains 15 residues. Germline-derived CDR1 and CDR2 are SEHNR and FQNEAQ (reference sequence). The CDR3 sequence: CASSLEAVTTDTQYF.

V is TRBV29-1 and J is TRBJ2-2; TCRdb names TRBD1, which stays unverified in the absence of DNA. Germline CDR1 and CDR2: SQVTM and ANQGSEA. There are 15 residues in the CDR3. The CDR3 protein is CSAVLRGRGTGELFF.

V gene TRBV25-1 combines with J gene TRBJ2-2; the TCRdb call, TRBD1, lacks DNA for checking. The length of the CDR3 is 13 residues. Germline values: CDR1 MGHDK, CDR2 SYGVNS. CDR3 sequence: CASSTGDTGELFF.

The chain joins TRBV29-1 to TRBJ2-3; TCRdb's D gene call, TRBD2, goes unchecked for lack of DNA. The CDR3 sequence is 18 residues long. The V gene's germline CDR1 is SQVTM and CDR2 ANQGSEA. The CDR3 is CSVEGLEGLAGARDTQYF.

The V and J genes are TRBV29-1 and TRBJ2-7. The CDR3 consists of 13 residues. Germline CDR1 reads SQVTM; CDR2 reads ANQGSEA. CDR3 in amino acids: CSTRPDDSYEQYF.

The J gene is TRBJ2-1, the V gene TRBV7-9. CDR3 length: 13 amino acids. Germline V gene lookup returns CDR1 SEHNR and CDR2 FQNEAQ (reference sequence). The CDR3 protein is CASSLKGGNEQFF.

The gene calls are TRBV6-2 or TRBV6-3 and TRBJ1-5; the D call from TCRdb, TRBD1, cannot be confirmed without DNA. CDR3 size: 13 residues. Germline lookup yields CDR1 MNHEY and CDR2 SVGEGT. CDR3 sequence: CASSYRDNQPQHF.

The chain uses TRBV28 and TRBJ2-7; without DNA, the TCRdb call of TRBD2 cannot be checked. The CDR3 totals 15 residues. From germline, CDR1 is MDHEN and CDR2 SYDVKM. CDR3 loop: CASSQRTSGNYEQYF.

V and J are TRBV6-5 and TRBJ2-2; TCRdb names TRBD1, which stays unverified in the absence of DNA. Germline V gene data show CDR1 as MNHEY and CDR2 as SVGAGI. The CDR3 length is 16 residues. The CDR3 protein is CASSYSEQGRTGELFF.

This sequence joins TRBV7-2 and TRBJ2-7; TCRdb's D call of TRBD2 is untestable without DNA. This CDR3 is built from 15 residues. Per the germline V gene, CDR1 is SGHTA and CDR2 is FQGNSA. CDR3 sequence: CASSAPGLAGGEQYF.

The chain uses TRBV29-1 and TRBJ2-4; with no DNA, the TCRdb D assignment of TRBD2 cannot be verified. Germline V CDR1 and CDR2: SQVTM, ANQGSEA. This CDR3 is 15 amino acids long. The CDR3 is CSVEMRGGERNIQYF. The complete variable domain, with remaining parts taken from reference TRBV29-1 and TRBJ2-4, reads SAVISQKPSRDICQRGTSLTIQCQVDSQVTMMFWYRQQPGQSLTLIATANQGSEATYESGFVIDKFPISRPNLTFSTLTVSNMSPEDSSIYLCSVEMRGGERNIQYFGAGTRLSVL.

The chain carries TRBV20-1 and TRBJ1-1; absent DNA, TCRdb's TRBD1 call cannot be checked. Germline V gene lookup returns CDR1 DFQATT and CDR2 SNEGSKA (reference sequence). The CDR3 runs 13 residues. The chain's CDR3 is CSASPLGALGAFF.

V and J are TRBV12-5 and TRBJ2-3; there is no DNA to check the TCRdb D call of TRBD2. Per germline, CDR1 LGHNT and CDR2 FRNRAP. The CDR3 is made up of 14 amino acids. Here the CDR3 reads CASAPPSRADTQYF.

This rearrangement joins TRBV6-5 to TRBJ1-2. The germline gives CDR1 MNHEY, CDR2 SVGAGI. The length of the CDR3 is 12 residues. The CDR3 loop reads CASSPFNYGYTF.

J is TRBJ2-7 and V is TRBV5-1; TCRdb designates TRBD2, a call that cannot be tested without DNA. The CDR3 spans 16 residues. Germline CDR1 is SGHRS and CDR2 is YFSETQ. The CDR3 sequence: CASSLVQREAGYEQYF.